This TCR beta chain came from a study of T cell responses to AZD1222 COVID-19 vaccine. Notes on the study in general: The study found vaccine-associated CD4 TCRs spanning spike, dominant at 160-218 and 743-854. Just six AZD1222 recipients were seropositive at baseline.

Sequencing used immunoSEQ multiplex PCR; TCRdb keeps in-frame clones, though not all of them. Of tens of thousands of clones in the sample, 86% are singletons; the top ten hold roughly a tenth. V was pared by 1 base and J by 7 bases, with 7 bases between. The CDR3 sequence is 13 residues long. The germline V gene has CDR1 SGHVS and CDR2 FQNEAQ. This clone has a handful of counts. No antigen is known for it. This receptor was taken from an adult in good health. Sample: peripheral blood, taken on day 0 of AZD1222 vaccination. The V gene is TRBV7-8, the J gene TRBJ2-2; D gene unclear. CDR3 nucleotide sequence: TGTGCCAGCAGCTTAGTTGCTAGCGGGGAGCTGTTTTTT. As protein: CASSLVASGELFF.